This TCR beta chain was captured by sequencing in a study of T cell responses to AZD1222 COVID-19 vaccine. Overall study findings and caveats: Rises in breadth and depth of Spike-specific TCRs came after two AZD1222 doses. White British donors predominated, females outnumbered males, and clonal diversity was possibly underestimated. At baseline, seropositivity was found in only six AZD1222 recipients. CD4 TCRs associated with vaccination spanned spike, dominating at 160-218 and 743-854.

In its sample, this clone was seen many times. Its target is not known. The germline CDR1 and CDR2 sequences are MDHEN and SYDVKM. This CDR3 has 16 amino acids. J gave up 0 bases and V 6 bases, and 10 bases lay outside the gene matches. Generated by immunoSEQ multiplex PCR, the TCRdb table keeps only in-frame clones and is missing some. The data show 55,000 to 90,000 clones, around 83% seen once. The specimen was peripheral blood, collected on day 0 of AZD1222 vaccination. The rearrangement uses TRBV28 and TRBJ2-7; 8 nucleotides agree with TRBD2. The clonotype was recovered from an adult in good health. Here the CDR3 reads CASSPSPAGVSYEQYF. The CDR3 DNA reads TGTGCCAGCAGCCCTTCTCCAGCGGGGGTCTCCTACGAGCAGTACTTC.